A selection of T cell receptor beta chains follows, all from one sample in a study of CD8 T cells in ankylosing spondylitis. One entry per CDR3 protein results from TCRdb running MiXCR on the 5' RACE reads. The repertoire holds over 700,000 distinct CDR3 sequences, with about 20% as singletons. The specimen was blood, either unsorted or a sorted T cell fraction (not recorded which). Receptors were obtained from a male donor with ankylosing spondylitis. Each CDR3 is given without its conserved first and last residue.

V gene,CDR3 protein
TRBV3-1,ASSQGQPTEAF
TRBV5-5,ASSAGAGGRLEETQY
TRBV5-1,ASSGGTMGDTQY
TRBV6-5,ASSYSPEKPQETQY
TRBV5-6,ASSFGASSGNTIY
TRBV5-1,ASSLAGQYNSPLH
TRBV20-1,SARERLLSETQY
TRBV24-1,ATSDRRTGIDTQY
TRBV5-1,ASSSSRDTPTGYT
TRBV12-3/TRBV12-4,ASRTSGDVETQY
TRBV7-2,ASSLILQGTGYT
TRBV19,ASSMDGTSGRSTDTQY
TRBV5-1,ASSFRGWNTGELF
TRBV5-6,ASSDDLAGTGELF
TRBV6-5,ASSYSLDRRPGEQY
TRBV15,ATSRDYLVNTEAF
TRBV19,ASNMGSTEAF
TRBV18,ASSPPDTYEQY
TRBV29-1,SVVLSGRTYNEQF
TRBV3-1,ASSQDLTVSYQETQY
TRBV4-2,ASSQEATLFSEQY
TRBV7-2,ASSPNLAAQETQY
TRBV15,ATSRTPPGAQETQY
TRBV4-1,ASSQGSIETQY
TRBV7-9,ASSLGPGLARDNEQF
TRBV12-3/TRBV12-4,ASSRLLGLAGGGWRETQY
TRBV12-3/TRBV12-4,ASSPIGYQETQY
TRBV29-1,SVETSNYGYT
TRBV20-1,MVVAGETQY